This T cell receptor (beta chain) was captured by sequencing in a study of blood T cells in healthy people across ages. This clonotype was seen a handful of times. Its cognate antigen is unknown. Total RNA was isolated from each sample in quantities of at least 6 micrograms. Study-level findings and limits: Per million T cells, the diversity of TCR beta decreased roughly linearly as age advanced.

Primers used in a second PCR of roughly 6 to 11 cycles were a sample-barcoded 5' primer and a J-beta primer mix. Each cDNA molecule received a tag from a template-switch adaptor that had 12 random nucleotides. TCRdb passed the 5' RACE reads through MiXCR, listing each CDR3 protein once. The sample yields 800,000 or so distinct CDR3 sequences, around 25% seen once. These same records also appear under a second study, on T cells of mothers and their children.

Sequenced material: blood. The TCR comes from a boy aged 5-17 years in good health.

This CDR3 reads CSVETIYGYTF. CDR3 coding DNA: TGCAGCGTTGAGACAATCTATGGCTACACCTTC. The chain carries TRBV29-1 and TRBJ1-2; D uncertain. Germline loops: CDR1 SQVTM, CDR2 ANQGSEA. V was cut by 3 bases and J by 4 bases, with 6 bases left in between. The CDR3 spans 11 residues.